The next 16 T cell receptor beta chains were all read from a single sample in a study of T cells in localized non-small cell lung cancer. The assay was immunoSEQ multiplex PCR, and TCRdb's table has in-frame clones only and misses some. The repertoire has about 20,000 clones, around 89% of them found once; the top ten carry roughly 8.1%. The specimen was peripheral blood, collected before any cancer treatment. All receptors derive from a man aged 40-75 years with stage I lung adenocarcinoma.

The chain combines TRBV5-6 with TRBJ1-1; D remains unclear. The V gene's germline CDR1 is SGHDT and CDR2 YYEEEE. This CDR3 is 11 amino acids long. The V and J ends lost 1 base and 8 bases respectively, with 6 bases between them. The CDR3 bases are TGTGCCAGCAGCTTGAAGACAGAAGCTTTCTTT. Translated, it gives CASSLKTEAFF. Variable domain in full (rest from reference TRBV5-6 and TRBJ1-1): DAGVTQSPTHLIKTRGQQVTLRCSPKSGHDTVSWYQQALGQGPQFIFQYYEEEERQRGNFPDRFSGHQFPNYSSELNVNALLLGDSALYLCASSLKTEAFFGQGTRLTVV.

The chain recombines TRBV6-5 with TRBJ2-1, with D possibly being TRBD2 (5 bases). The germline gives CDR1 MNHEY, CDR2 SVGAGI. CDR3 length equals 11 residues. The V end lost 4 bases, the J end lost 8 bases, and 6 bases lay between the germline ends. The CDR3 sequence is CASSWGDEQFF. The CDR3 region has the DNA TGTGCCAGCAGTTGGGGAGATGAGCAGTTCTTC.

The CDR3 protein is CASSYAGDTDTQYF. As DNA, the CDR3 is TGTGCCAGCAGTTACGCGGGAGACACAGATACGCAGTATTTT. The chain has TRBV6-5 and TRBJ2-3, with 7 nucleotides matching TRBD2. The CDR3 extends over 14 amino acids. Germline V gene lookup returns CDR1 MNHEY and CDR2 SVGAGI. J was trimmed by 2 bases and V by 2 bases; bases with no gene match: 1.

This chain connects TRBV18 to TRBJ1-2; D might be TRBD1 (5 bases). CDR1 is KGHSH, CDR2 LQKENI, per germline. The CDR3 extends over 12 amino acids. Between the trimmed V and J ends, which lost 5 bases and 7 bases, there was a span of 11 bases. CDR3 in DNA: TGTGCCAGCTCAACGGGGCTCAGTGGCTACACCTTC. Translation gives CASSTGLSGYTF.

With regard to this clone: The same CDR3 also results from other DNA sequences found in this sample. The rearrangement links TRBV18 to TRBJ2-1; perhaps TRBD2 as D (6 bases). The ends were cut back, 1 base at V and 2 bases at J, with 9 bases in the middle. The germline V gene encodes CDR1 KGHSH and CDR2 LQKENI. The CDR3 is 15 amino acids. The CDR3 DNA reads TGTGCCAGCTCACCACGGGACTCGGCCTACAATGAGCAGTTCTTC. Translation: CASSPRDSAYNEQFF.

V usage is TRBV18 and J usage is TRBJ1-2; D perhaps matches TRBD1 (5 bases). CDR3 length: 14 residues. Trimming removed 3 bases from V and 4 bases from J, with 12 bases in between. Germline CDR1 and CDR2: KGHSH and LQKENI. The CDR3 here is CASSPDRDAYGYTF. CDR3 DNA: TGTGCCAGCTCACCGGACCGGGACGCCTATGGCTACACCTTC.

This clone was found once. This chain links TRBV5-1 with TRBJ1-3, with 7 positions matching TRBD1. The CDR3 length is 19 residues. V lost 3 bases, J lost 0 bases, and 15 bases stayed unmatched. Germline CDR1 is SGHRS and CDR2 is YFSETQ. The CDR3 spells CASSYWGQTLSDSGNTIYF. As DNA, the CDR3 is TGCGCCAGCAGCTACTGGGGACAGACCCTATCCGACTCTGGAAACACCATATATTTT.

The CDR3 loop reads CASSLGVKGDGYTF. In nucleotides, the CDR3 is TGTGCCAGCAGTTTAGGAGTAAAGGGGGACGGCTACACCTTC. The chain carries TRBV28 and TRBJ1-2; a weak D match, TRBD1 (6 bases). Germline CDR1 is MDHEN and CDR2 is SYDVKM. This CDR3 is 14 amino acids long. The V end was cut by 2 bases, the J end by 8 bases, with 15 bases between.

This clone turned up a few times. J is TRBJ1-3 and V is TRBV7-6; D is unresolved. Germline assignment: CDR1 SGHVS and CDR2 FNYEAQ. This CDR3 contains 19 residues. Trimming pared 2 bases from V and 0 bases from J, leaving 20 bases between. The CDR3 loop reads CASSLWFFRRAYSGNTIYF. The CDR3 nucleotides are TGTGCCAGCAGCTTATGGTTTTTTCGGAGGGCTTACTCTGGAAACACCATATATTTT.

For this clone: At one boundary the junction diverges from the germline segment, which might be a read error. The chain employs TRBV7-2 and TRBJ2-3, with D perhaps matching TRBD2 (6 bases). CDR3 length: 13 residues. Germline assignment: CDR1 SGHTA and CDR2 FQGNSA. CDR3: CAGSLGGTDTQYF. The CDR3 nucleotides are TGTGCCGGCAGCTTGGGGGGAACAGATACGCAGTATTTT.

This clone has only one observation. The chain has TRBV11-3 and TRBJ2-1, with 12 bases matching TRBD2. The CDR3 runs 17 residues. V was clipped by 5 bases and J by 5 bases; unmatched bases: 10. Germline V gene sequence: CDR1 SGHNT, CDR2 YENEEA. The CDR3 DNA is TGTGCCAGCAGCCCAGATCGAAGGACTAGCGGGAACAATGAGCAGTTCTTC. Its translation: CASSPDRRTSGNNEQFF.

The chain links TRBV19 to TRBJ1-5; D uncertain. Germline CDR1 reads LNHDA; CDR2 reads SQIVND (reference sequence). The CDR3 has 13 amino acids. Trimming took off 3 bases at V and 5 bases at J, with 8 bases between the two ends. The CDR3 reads CASSMGFDQPQHF. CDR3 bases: TGTGCCAGTAGTATGGGGTTCGATCAGCCCCAGCATTTT.

The CDR3 is CASSLPKRSSGGYYEQFF. As DNA, the CDR3 is TGTGCCAGCAGCCTACCTAAGAGGTCGAGCGGGGGGTATTATGAGCAGTTCTTC. V gene TRBV7-2 combines with J gene TRBJ2-1, with TRBD2 matching 9 bases. V lost 5 bases to trimming and J lost 8 bases; unmatched junction nucleotides: 19. CDR1 and CDR2 (germline): SGHTA, FQGNSA. This CDR3 contains 18 residues.

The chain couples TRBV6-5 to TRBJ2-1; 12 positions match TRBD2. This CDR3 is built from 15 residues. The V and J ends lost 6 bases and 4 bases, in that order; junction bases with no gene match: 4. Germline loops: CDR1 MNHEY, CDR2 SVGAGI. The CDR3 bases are TGTGCCAGCAGCCGGACTAGCGGGACTTACAATGAGCAGTTCTTC. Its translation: CASSRTSGTYNEQFF.

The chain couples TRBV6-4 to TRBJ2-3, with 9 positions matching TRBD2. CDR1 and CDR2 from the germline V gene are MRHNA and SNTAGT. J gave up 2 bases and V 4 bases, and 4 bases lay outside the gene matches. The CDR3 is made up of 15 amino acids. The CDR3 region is CASSASGTNTDTQYF. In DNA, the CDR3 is TGTGCCAGCAGTGCTAGCGGGACTAACACAGATACGCAGTATTTT.

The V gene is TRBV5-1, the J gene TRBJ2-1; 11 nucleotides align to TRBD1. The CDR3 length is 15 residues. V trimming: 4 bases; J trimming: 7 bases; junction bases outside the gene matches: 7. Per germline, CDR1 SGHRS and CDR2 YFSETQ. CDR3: CASSVRTGGANEQFF. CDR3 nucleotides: TGCGCCAGCAGCGTTAGGACAGGGGGCGCGAATGAGCAGTTCTTC.